This T cell receptor beta chain was profiled in a study of blood T cell repertoires in COVID-19. Study in general: Some COVID-19 samples were acute and others convalescent; all came from the United States, Italy and Spain. T cells, B-cell-depleted T cells, or PBMCs provided the cDNA or gDNA that served as material.

Original data processing: Amplification of reference gene primers was used by the study to estimate nucleated cell counts. Clones were read by immunoSEQ multiplex PCR, and TCRdb kept only the in-frame ones, dropping some. V, J and clone size are taken as reported in that table, and D and trimming were inferred from the DNA itself. The profile shows about 140,000 clones, around 82% of them singletons. Between the trimmed V and J ends, which lost 2 bases and 4 bases, there was a span of 13 bases. From germline, CDR1 is SGHRS and CDR2 YFSETQ. The CDR3 covers 15 residues. This sequence was found in a woman aged 55 to 70 with acute or convalescent COVID-19. The material sequenced was peripheral blood. The chain joins TRBV5-1 to TRBJ1-5, with no clear D. The CDR3 region is CASSFRGEVNQPQHF. CDR3 in DNA: TGCGCCAGCAGCTTTCGTGGGGAGGTTAATCAGCCCCAGCATTTT.